Sequencing of this T cell receptor (beta chain) was carried out in a study of response to subunit inactivated influenza vaccine. MiXCR was run by TCRdb on the RT-PCR reads, yielding one entry per CDR3 protein. In the table there are fewer than 750,000 distinct CDR3 sequences, 14% of which are singletons. This clonotype was counted ten times or more. Germline V gene lookup returns CDR1 GTSNPN and CDR2 SVGIG (reference sequence). This CDR3 contains 14 residues. Trimming took 3 bases from V and 2 from J, leaving 10 bases between them. Material: PBMCs from blood, obtained 11 to 12 days after vaccination. This receptor was obtained from a man in his forties or fifties who received an inactivated influenza vaccine. The gene calls are TRBV30 and TRBJ2-2; possibly TRBD1 or TRBD2 for D (5 bases each). Here the CDR3 DNA reads TGTGCCTGGAGGAAGGGACCAAACACCGGGGAGCTGTTTTTT. Translated, it gives CAWRKGPNTGELFF.